These T cell receptor beta chains were read from a single sample in a study of T cell changes during pregnancy in multiple sclerosis. The assay was immunoSEQ multiplex PCR, and TCRdb's table has in-frame clones only and misses some. The table records some 27,000 clones, about 93% of them present only once. Sequenced here: CD4+ T cells from peripheral blood mononuclear cells, sampled after pregnancy. The receptors derive from a female donor with multiple sclerosis, enrolled in a pregnancy study. Both conserved end residues are part of each CDR3. The D gene is left open where the match is weak.

>.|TRBV30
CAWSVQGETQYF
>.|TRBV5-6
CASSPLGVQGPLFF
>.|TRBV6-5
CASSYQSEAFF
>TRBD1|TRBV19
CASSFGTGGYQPQHF
>TRBD1|TRBV7-3
CASSSRGDRGRTEAFF
>.|TRBV7-9
CASSFRDWGEQFF
>.|TRBV14
CASSQEATRETQYF
>TRBD1|TRBV5-1
CASSEGTGGGNQPQHF
>.|TRBV4-3
CASSQDPGRENGYTF
>TRBD1|TRBV30
CAWRETGTGNEKLFF
>TRBD1|TRBV12-5
CASGFEGGSGNFEQYF
>.|TRBV27
CASSLRRTNYGYTF
>TRBD2|TRBV6-1
CASSEAAGGPGETQYF
>.|TRBV7-9
CASSLAFRGRYYGYTF
>TRBD1|TRBV13
CASSRNRGNSGNTIYF
>.|TRBV19
CASSYTAGLVQDTQYF
>TRBD1|TRBV6-5
CASSSAPGQGVHGYTF
>.|TRBV18
CASSPSRGIRSNEKLFF
>.|TRBV7-9
CASSPRGSTDTQYF
>TRBD2|TRBV5-6
CASSLPGLQETQYF
>TRBD1|TRBV28
CASSSGQQETQYF
>.|TRBV18
CASSPPTGNYGYTF
>.|TRBV6-5
CASRPRRGGNQPQHF
>.|TRBV30
CAWNRKGSGMNTEAFF
>.|TRBV4-3
CASSQDSGGTEAFF
>.|TRBV7-8
CASSSGRVSNQPQHF